Following are 11 T cell receptor beta chains from one sample sequenced in a study of shared clonotypes between healthy human individuals. Here immunoSEQ multiplex PCR was the method, and the copy in TCRdb shows in-frame clones only, minus some. The sample consists of about a million clones, roughly 72% of them appearing once. Sequencing was done on a sample of memory CD4+ T cells sorted from blood. Subset reported: CD45RA-negative fraction. These TCRs come from a young man in good health.

The chain employs TRBV18 and TRBJ1-2, with TRBD1 matching over 9 bases. Losses at the gene ends were 2 bases for V and 8 bases for J; bases not matched to a gene: 9. Germline V gives CDR1 KGHSH, CDR2 LQKENI. There are 15 residues in the CDR3. The DNA for the CDR3 is TGTGCCAGCTCACCAGTGGGACAGGGAGAGGTCGGCTACACCTTC. Translation: CASSPVGQGEVGYTF.

As concerns this clone: Possible read error: a much larger clone is one base away. The identical CDR3 is also encoded by other nucleotide sequences in the sample. The gene calls are TRBV7-2 and TRBJ2-2; 15 bases agree with TRBD2. J gave up 7 bases and V 5 bases, and 5 bases lay outside the gene matches. Germline CDR1 is SGHTA and CDR2 is FQGNSA. The CDR3 sequence is 16 residues long. Here the CDR3 reads CASSPGLAGGYGELFF. The CDR3 bases are TGTGCCAGCAGCCCAGGACTAGCGGGAGGGTACGGGGAGCTGTTTTTT. Complete variable domain (other parts from reference TRBV7-2 and TRBJ2-2): GAGVSQSPSNKVTEKGKDVELRCDPISGHTALYWYRQSLGQGLEFLIYFQGNSAPDKSGLPSDRFSAERTGGSVSTLTIQRTQQEDSAVYLCASSPGLAGGYGELFFGEGSRLTVL.

This clone has a single count. V is TRBV4-1 and J is TRBJ2-1; D might be TRBD1 or TRBD2, each matching 6 bases. Germline V gives CDR1 MGHRA, CDR2 YSYEKL. The germline V and J ends were trimmed by 0 bases and 0 bases, with 18 bases remaining between them. CDR3 length: 19 amino acids. Written as DNA, the CDR3 is TGCGCCAGCAGCCAAGATAGGTGGGGGGCCGTGAGCTCCTACAATGAGCAGTTCTTC. Amino acids: CASSQDRWGAVSSYNEQFF.

The chain uses TRBV2 and TRBJ2-1; TRBD1 aligns across 10 bases. With 9 bases clipped from V and 6 bases from J, the junction kept 8 bases outside the gene matches. Germline V lookup: CDR1 SNHLY, CDR2 FYNNEI. CDR3 length: 14 amino acids. The CDR3 DNA reads TGTGCCAGTCTTGACAGGGGGCGAAGCAATGAGCAGTTCTTC. Its translation is CASLDRGRSNEQFF.

The rearrangement joins TRBV13 to TRBJ1-3; D is unclear. The CDR3 covers 15 residues. V was clipped by 5 bases and J by 0 bases, with 11 bases between them. Germline CDR1 is PRHDT and CDR2 is FYEKMQ (reference sequence). The CDR3 here is CASSLGSLSGNTIYF. Here the CDR3 DNA reads TGTGCCAGCAGCCTCGGGAGCCTCTCTGGAAACACCATATATTTT.

Remarks on this clone: A much more abundant neighbour one base away suggests this may be a read error. V gene TRBV7-2 combines with J gene TRBJ2-7; a possible D gene is TRBD2 (5 bases). CDR1 is SGHTA, CDR2 FQGNSA, per germline. This CDR3 contains 18 residues. V lost 3 bases and J 7 bases, leaving 28 bases between the germline ends. The CDR3 DNA follows: TGTGCCAGCAGCTTTTCAATCCTTAGCCTAGGAGGAAACGAGGAGCAGTACTTC. As protein: CASSFSILSLGGNEEQYF.

This rearrangement joins TRBV5-6 to TRBJ1-2, with 10 bases that match TRBD1. Trimming took 4 bases from V and 7 from J; bases not matched to a gene: 4. The germline CDR1 and CDR2 sequences are SGHDT and YYEEEE. The CDR3 covers 13 residues. In DNA, the CDR3 is TGTGCCAGCAGCCCGGACAGGGGGAGTGGCTACACCTTC. It codes for CASSPDRGSGYTF.

In this sample, this clone turned up once. As DNA, the CDR3 is TGTGCCAGCAGCTTCAGGACAGGGGGCGGAAACACCATATATTTT. Amino acids: CASSFRTGGGNTIYF. The V gene is TRBV13, the J gene TRBJ1-3, with 11 bases aligning to TRBD1. The germline V gene has CDR1 PRHDT and CDR2 FYEKMQ (reference sequence). V dropped 3 bases and J dropped 4; count of bases not matched to a gene: 2. The CDR3 is 15 amino acids.

This chain links TRBV19 with TRBJ1-2; D remains ambiguous. V was clipped by 3 bases and J by 6 bases, with 8 bases between them. The CDR3 has 12 residues. Germline V CDR1 and CDR2: LNHDA, SQIVND (reference sequence). The CDR3 loop is CASSIFGDGYTF. The CDR3 coding sequence is TGTGCCAGTAGTATCTTTGGGGATGGCTACACCTTC.

This clone has just one count. This sequence joins TRBV5-1 and TRBJ1-2; D call uncertain. CDR1 SGHRS and CDR2 YFSETQ come from the germline V gene. Trimming stripped 0 bases from V and 6 bases from J, with 15 bases between. There are 15 residues in the CDR3. CDR3 sequence (DNA): TGCGCCAGCAGCTTGGACACGTGGGGATACGATGGCTACACCTTC. Its translation: CASSLDTWGYDGYTF.

The V call is TRBV4-2, the J call TRBJ2-3; no definite D call. Germline lookup yields CDR1 LGHNA and CDR2 YNFKEQ. V lost 4 bases to trimming and J lost 0 bases, with 11 bases between them. CDR3 length: 15 amino acids. The CDR3 region is CASSLTPGSTDTQYF. CDR3 nucleotides: TGTGCCAGCAGCCTCACCCCTGGTAGCACAGATACGCAGTATTTT.